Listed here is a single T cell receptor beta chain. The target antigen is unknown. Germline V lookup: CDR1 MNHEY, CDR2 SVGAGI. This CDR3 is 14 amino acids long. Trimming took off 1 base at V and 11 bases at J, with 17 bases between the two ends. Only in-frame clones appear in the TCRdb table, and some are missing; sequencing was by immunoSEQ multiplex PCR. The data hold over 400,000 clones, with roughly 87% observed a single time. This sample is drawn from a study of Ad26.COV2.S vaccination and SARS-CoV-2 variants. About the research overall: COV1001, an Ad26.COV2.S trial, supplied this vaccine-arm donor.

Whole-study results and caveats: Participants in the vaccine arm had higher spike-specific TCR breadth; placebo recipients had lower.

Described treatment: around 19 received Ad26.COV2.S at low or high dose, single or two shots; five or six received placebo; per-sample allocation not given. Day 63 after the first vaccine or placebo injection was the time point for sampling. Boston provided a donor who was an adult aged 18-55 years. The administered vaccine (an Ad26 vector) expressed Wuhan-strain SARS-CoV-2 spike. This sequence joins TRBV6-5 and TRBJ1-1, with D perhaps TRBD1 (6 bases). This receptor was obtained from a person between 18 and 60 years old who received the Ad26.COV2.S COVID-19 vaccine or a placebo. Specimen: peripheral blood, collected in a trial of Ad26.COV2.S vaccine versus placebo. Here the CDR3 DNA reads TGTGCCAGCAGTTACTGGGGACACACCCTTGATGCTTTCTTT. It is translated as CASSYWGHTLDAFF.